A single sample gave rise to the 23 T cell receptor beta chains below, sequenced in a study of blood T cell repertoires in COVID-19 (dated by TCRdb to 2018 to 2021). To prepare the library, the immunoSEQ multiplex PCR assay was applied. Sourced from immuneACCESS, this table was stored by TCRdb with only in-frame sequences that have V and J called. A share of the clones is absent; for the studies checked, an unresolved V gene accounts for under half, and the remainder has no known explanation. This sample holds about 110,000 clones; 75% to 80% were observed only once. The top ten hold under 20% of the sample. The sample comprised peripheral blood. All receptors come from an elderly woman with active or convalescent COVID-19.

This rearrangement joins TRBV18 to TRBJ1-5; D gene uncertain. The V gene's germline CDR1 is KGHSH and CDR2 LQKENI. There are 14 residues in the CDR3. V dropped 6 bases and J dropped 0 bases, with 9 bases sitting between them. This CDR3 is CASSPGFSNQPQHF. The CDR3 DNA reads as TGTGCCAGCTCGCCGGGATTTAGCAATCAGCCCCAGCATTTT.

The chain has TRBV27 and TRBJ1-1, with TRBD1 as a possible D gene (5 bases). Germline values: CDR1 MNHEY, CDR2 SMNVEV (reference sequence). The CDR3 extends over 17 amino acids. The V end was cut by 3 bases, the J end by 5 bases, with 22 bases between. This CDR3 is CASSFRTRGYPGTEAFF. The CDR3 nucleotides read TGTGCCAGCAGTTTCCGGACTAGGGGTTATCCTGGGACTGAAGCTTTCTTT.

The CDR3 nucleotides read TGCGCCAGCAGCTTGGATCCCCTAGCGGGAAATAATGAGCAGTTCTTC. Amino acids: CASSLDPLAGNNEQFF. The chain couples TRBV5-1 to TRBJ2-1, with 9 bases identical to TRBD2. In germline, CDR1 is SGHRS, CDR2 YFSETQ. With 0 bases clipped from V and 7 bases from J, the junction kept 8 bases outside the gene matches. The CDR3 runs to 16 residues.

The rearrangement joins TRBV2 to TRBJ2-3; D is undetermined. V was cut by 3 bases and J by 0 bases, with 7 bases left in between. The CDR3 runs 14 residues. Germline values: CDR1 SNHLY, CDR2 FYNNEI. In DNA, the CDR3 is TGTGCCAGCAGTGATAGCAGTAGCACAGATACGCAGTATTTT. Its translation is CASSDSSSTDTQYF.

This clone was detected a few times. J is TRBJ2-7 and V is TRBV5-1, with 9 bases matching TRBD2. V lost 0 bases to trimming and J lost 3 bases; unmatched junction nucleotides: 4. The CDR3 is 15 amino acids. Germline V CDR1 and CDR2: SGHRS, YFSETQ. DNA for the CDR3: TGCGCCAGCAGCTTGGTTAGCGGGAGCTTCTACGAGCAGTACTTC. Amino acid sequence: CASSLVSGSFYEQYF.

The CDR3 DNA follows: TGCGCCAGCAGCCGGGGACAGGGCATCACAGATACGCAGTATTTT. Its protein is CASSRGQGITDTQYF. The rearrangement uses TRBV5-1 and TRBJ2-3; 9 bases agree with TRBD1. This CDR3 comprises 15 residues. Germline V gene sequence: CDR1 SGHRS, CDR2 YFSETQ. V was clipped by 4 bases and J by 2 bases; unmatched bases: 5.

J is TRBJ1-2 and V is TRBV5-1; no definite D call. The length of the CDR3 is 13 residues. V lost 0 bases and J lost 8, with 11 bases in between. Germline V CDR1 and CDR2: SGHRS, YFSETQ. The chain's CDR3 is CASSLGRNSGYTF. The CDR3 nucleotides are TGCGCCAGCAGCTTGGGACGGAATAGCGGCTACACCTTC.

The chain carries TRBV6-6 and TRBJ1-1, with D possibly being TRBD1 (6 bases). The CDR3 runs to 14 residues. Trimming left V 4 bases short and J 6 bases short, with 15 bases between. In germline, CDR1 is MNHNY, CDR2 SVGAGI (reference sequence). The CDR3 sequence is CASSSHGGGAEAFF. Here the CDR3 DNA reads TGTGCCAGCAGTTCCCACGGGGGGGGCGCTGAAGCTTTCTTT.

The chain uses TRBV7-2 and TRBJ2-2, with D possibly TRBD2 on 5 matching bases. The V end was cut by 3 bases, the J end by 2 bases, with 10 bases between. The V gene's germline CDR1 is SGHTA and CDR2 FQGNSA. The CDR3 contains 15 residues. The CDR3 DNA reads TGTGCCAGCAGCTTCCGTCGGGAAAACACCGGGGAGCTGTTTTTT. It encodes CASSFRRENTGELFF.

This chain links TRBV30 with TRBJ1-5, with 10 positions matching TRBD1. Unmatched junction bases numbered 3, after V lost 2 bases and J lost 5 bases. Germline loops: CDR1 GTSNPN, CDR2 SVGIG (reference sequence). The CDR3 loop spans 14 amino acids. The DNA for the CDR3 is TGTGCCTGGAGTTATGGGACAGGGGATCAGCCCCAGCATTTT. Protein: CAWSYGTGDQPQHF.

The V gene is TRBV5-1, the J gene TRBJ2-1, with 10 positions matching TRBD1. CDR1 and CDR2 (germline): SGHRS, YFSETQ. The CDR3 is 15 residues long. Trimming cost V 5 bases and J 4 bases; bases outside gene matches: 6. This CDR3 is CASRATGGAYNEQFF. The CDR3 nucleotides are TGCGCCAGCAGAGCGACAGGGGGCGCGTACAATGAGCAGTTCTTC.

The rearrangement uses TRBV5-1 and TRBJ2-7; possibly TRBD1 for D (6 bases). Trimming removed 5 bases at V and 6 bases at J, with 12 bases between. This CDR3 has 12 residues. Germline lookup yields CDR1 SGHRS and CDR2 YFSETQ. Here the CDR3 reads CASSPTGTEQYF. The CDR3 DNA follows: TGCGCCAGCAGTCCAACAGGGACCGAGCAGTACTTC. Complete variable domain (other parts from reference TRBV5-1 and TRBJ2-7): KAGVTQTPRYLIKTRGQQVTLSCSPISGHRSVSWYQQTPGQGLQFLFEYFSETQRNKGNFPGRFSGRQFSNSRSEMNVSTLELGDSALYLCASSPTGTEQYFGPGTRLTVT.

Here the CDR3 DNA reads TGTGCCAGCAGCTCCCTCCTAGCGGGAACCTACAATGAGCAGTTCTTC. This gives the protein CASSSLLAGTYNEQFF. The chain combines TRBV11-2 with TRBJ2-1; 9 bases match TRBD2. Germline V gene sequence: CDR1 SGHAT, CDR2 FQNNGV. The CDR3 has 16 amino acids. V dropped 4 bases and J dropped 2; count of bases not matched to a gene: 6.

This chain links TRBV30 with TRBJ1-5, with D unclear. Trimming took off 0 bases at V and 2 bases at J, with 14 bases between the two ends. Germline V CDR1 and CDR2: GTSNPN, SVGIG (reference sequence). This CDR3 is built from 16 residues. The CDR3 coding sequence is TGTGCCTGGAGTGTACCAGGTAATTTGCGCAATCAGCCCCAGCATTTT. Protein product: CAWSVPGNLRNQPQHF.

The chain employs TRBV29-1 and TRBJ2-3, with TRBD2 as a possible D gene (6 bases). CDR3 size: 14 residues. Germline V lookup: CDR1 SQVTM, CDR2 ANQGSEA. Trimming pared 4 bases from V and 4 bases from J, leaving 15 bases between. In DNA, the CDR3 is TGCAGCGTTGGGCAGTTCTCGGGGGCAGATACGCAGTATTTT. Amino acid sequence: CSVGQFSGADTQYF.

This clone was seen once. The chain links TRBV20-1 to TRBJ2-5, with 12 bases aligning to TRBD2. This CDR3 has 16 residues. Losses at the gene ends were 3 bases for V and 4 bases for J; bases not matched to a gene: 9. Germline values: CDR1 DFQATT, CDR2 SNEGSKA (reference sequence). This CDR3 reads CSASRLAGGPGETQYF. The CDR3 DNA is TGCAGTGCTAGTCGCCTAGCGGGAGGGCCAGGAGAGACCCAGTACTTC.

The chain joins TRBV7-9 to TRBJ1-2, with TRBD1 matching over 7 bases. This CDR3 is built from 14 residues. The germline CDR1 and CDR2 sequences are SEHNR and FQNEAQ (reference sequence). Losses at the gene ends were 2 bases for V and 8 bases for J; bases not matched to a gene: 8. The DNA for the CDR3 is TGTGCCAGCAGCTTAAGTCTGGCAGGGGGAGGCTACACCTTC. Translating gives CASSLSLAGGGYTF. The complete variable domain, with remaining parts taken from reference TRBV7-9 and TRBJ1-2, reads DTGVSQNPRHKITKRGQNVTFRCDPISEHNRLYWYRQTLGQGPEFLTYFQNEAQLEKSRLLSDRFSAERPKGSFSTLEIQRTEQGDSAMYLCASSLSLAGGGYTFGSGTRLTVV.

This chain's CDR3 is CAWSVLRATEAFF. In nucleotides, the CDR3 is TGTGCCTGGAGTGTACTCAGGGCCACTGAAGCTTTCTTT. The chain combines TRBV30 with TRBJ1-1, with D possibly matching TRBD1 (5 bases). The CDR3 covers 13 residues. Trimming cost V 0 bases and J 4 bases, with 9 bases left between them. The germline V gene has CDR1 GTSNPN and CDR2 SVGIG (reference sequence). The variable domain in full, with the rest retrieved from reference TRBV30 and TRBJ1-1, is SQTIHQWPATLVQPVGSPLSLECTVEGTSNPNLYWYRQAAGRGLQLLFYSVGIGQISSEVPQNLSASRPQDRQFILSSKKLLLSDSGFYLCAWSVLRATEAFFGQGTRLTVV.

This chain joins TRBV28 and TRBJ1-6; no definite D call. This CDR3 is built from 16 residues. The V end lost 3 bases, the J end lost 6 bases, and 15 bases lay between the germline ends. Germline V gene lookup returns CDR1 MDHEN and CDR2 SYDVKM. The CDR3 is CASSFTPGSGNSPLHF. CDR3 DNA sequence: TGTGCCAGCAGTTTTACTCCGGGGTCGGGTAATTCACCCCTCCACTTT. Filled out from reference TRBV28 and TRBJ1-6, the complete variable domain reads DVKVTQSSRYLVKRTGEKVFLECVQDMDHENMFWYRQDPGLGLRLIYFSYDVKMKEKGDIPEGYSVSREKKERFSLILESASTNQTSMYLCASSFTPGSGNSPLHFGNGTRLTVT.

The chain carries TRBV6-5 and TRBJ1-5; 9 nucleotides match TRBD1. The CDR3 loop spans 15 amino acids. CDR1 is MNHEY, CDR2 SVGAGI, per germline. Trimming cost V 6 bases and J 1 base; bases outside gene matches: 4. CDR3 protein: CASSRDRASNQPQHF. In DNA, the CDR3 is TGTGCCAGCAGCCGGGACAGGGCAAGCAATCAGCCCCAGCATTTT.

The chain employs TRBV28 and TRBJ1-2, with D maybe TRBD1 (6 bases). Germline V CDR1 and CDR2: MDHEN, SYDVKM. Trimming removed 6 bases at V and 4 bases at J, with 12 bases between. The CDR3 covers 13 residues. The CDR3 DNA reads as TGTGCCAGCAGAACCGGACAGATCTATGGCTACACCTTC. It codes for CASRTGQIYGYTF.

This chain links TRBV7-3 with TRBJ1-1, with D perhaps TRBD1 (5 bases). Germline V gene data show CDR1 as SGHTA and CDR2 as FQGTGA. This CDR3 contains 13 residues. V was cut by 4 bases and J by 3 bases, with 9 bases left in between. The CDR3, as DNA: TGTGCCAGCAGCTCCAGGGTGGACACTGAAGCTTTCTTT. Amino acid sequence: CASSSRVDTEAFF.

V usage is TRBV3-1 (or the pseudogene TRBV3-2) and J usage is TRBJ1-5; D perhaps matches TRBD1 (5 bases). The ends were cut back, 2 bases at V and 11 bases at J, with 10 bases in the middle. The CDR3 loop spans 12 amino acids. Per germline, CDR1 LGHDT and CDR2 YNNKEL (reference sequence). CDR3 sequence: CASSQTGNAQHF. The CDR3 DNA reads as TGTGCCAGCAGCCAAACAGGTAACGCCCAGCATTTT.